This T cell receptor beta chain emerged from a study of T cells in Graves' hyperthyroidism and ophthalmopathy. Exclusion followed for patients with uncontrolled infection, other autoimmune disease, pregnancy or lactation. Clinical symptoms, serum thyroxine, TRAb, thyroid ultrasound and orbital computed tomography established diagnosis. A remark on this clonotype: Antigen specificity is unknown.

Amplification of TCR beta CDR3 regions was performed using RNA transcripts as template. The primer set for the first-round RT-PCR of the TCR CDR3 was HTBI. TCRdb redid the calling of the multiplex PCR reads with MiXCR, one entry per CDR3 protein. The sample yields over 650,000 distinct CDR3 sequences, about 45% seen once. The V and J ends lost 7 bases and 8 bases respectively, with 14 bases between them. Germline V gene sequence: CDR1 ENHRY, CDR2 SYGVKD. The CDR3 spans 12 residues. Study results and limitations: Ophthalmopathy and stable hyperthyroidism were separated by a 13 V-J model.

The chain uses TRBV10-3 and TRBJ1-1; TRBD1 might be the D (6 bases). Input material: peripheral blood or thyroid tissue (not recorded which). This TCR came from an adult man with Graves' disease, either hyperthyroidism or ophthalmopathy (not recorded which). In DNA form, the CDR3 reads TGTGCCATCAATCGACACGGACAGGAAGCTTTCTTT. Its translation is CAINRHGQEAFF.